These 15 T cell receptor beta chains originate from one sample sequenced in a study of blood T cell repertoires in COVID-19. The data were produced by immunoSEQ multiplex PCR, yet TCRdb's version contains in-frame clones alone and is incomplete. The sample lists about 130,000 clones, 84% seen once, with about a sixth in the top ten. Sequenced material: peripheral blood. The receptor set was obtained from an elderly woman with acute or convalescent COVID-19.

The V gene is TRBV7-2, the J gene TRBJ2-5; perhaps TRBD1 as D (6 bases). From germline, CDR1 is SGHTA and CDR2 FQGNSA. This CDR3 spans 14 amino acids. V was trimmed by 5 bases and J by 0 bases, leaving 10 bases between them. The CDR3 loop reads CASSPDRYQETQYF. The DNA for the CDR3 is TGTGCCAGCAGCCCCGACAGGTACCAAGAGACCCAGTACTTC.

The rearrangement uses TRBV4-1 and TRBJ2-3, with D possibly TRBD1 on 5 matching bases. Trimming left V 1 base short and J 1 base short, with 12 bases between. CDR1 and CDR2 from the germline V gene are MGHRA and YSYEKL. The CDR3 spans 16 residues. In DNA form, the CDR3 reads TGCGCCAGCAGCCAAGGCCCCTTCAGGGGCACAGATACGCAGTATTTT. It yields the protein CASSQGPFRGTDTQYF.

The chain is built from TRBV2 and TRBJ2-6; tentative D call: TRBD1 (6 bases). The germline V and J ends were trimmed by 4 bases and 1 base, with 8 bases remaining between them. The CDR3 sequence is 15 residues long. Per germline, CDR1 SNHLY and CDR2 FYNNEI. The CDR3 sequence: CASSGGQSGANVLTF. Here the CDR3 DNA reads TGTGCCAGCAGTGGAGGACAGTCTGGGGCCAACGTCCTGACTTTC.

V usage is TRBV4-1 and J usage is TRBJ1-2; D is perhaps TRBD1 (6 bases). CDR3 length: 15 amino acids. CDR1 and CDR2 from the germline V gene are MGHRA and YSYEKL. The V end was cut by 1 base, the J end by 0 bases, with 9 bases between. The CDR3 protein is CASSQGRTANYGYTF. The CDR3 DNA follows: TGCGCCAGCAGCCAAGGTCGGACAGCTAACTATGGCTACACCTTC.

The V and J genes are TRBV6-2 or TRBV6-3 and TRBJ2-4; tentatively, D is TRBD2 (5 bases). Germline V gene lookup returns CDR1 MNHEY and CDR2 SVGEGT. Trimming took off 2 bases at V and 0 bases at J, with 14 bases between the two ends. The CDR3 covers 17 residues. The CDR3 loop is CASSYPSSLLAKNIQYF. The CDR3 region has the DNA TGTGCCAGCAGTTACCCTTCTAGCCTTCTAGCCAAAAACATTCAGTACTTC.

The rearrangement links TRBV30 to TRBJ1-5, with 7 bases that match TRBD1. This CDR3 contains 13 residues. The germline V gene has CDR1 GTSNPN and CDR2 SVGIG (reference sequence). V shed 5 bases, J shed 4 bases, and the junction held 5 bases outside the gene matches. CDR3 sequence: CAWGDSFNQPQHF. The CDR3 DNA follows: TGTGCCTGGGGGGACAGTTTTAATCAGCCCCAGCATTTT.

The rearrangement uses TRBV6-5 and TRBJ1-2; 9 positions agree with TRBD1. The V segment lost 6 bases and the J segment 7 bases; nucleotides outside the gene matches: 6. Germline V gene lookup returns CDR1 MNHEY and CDR2 SVGAGI. The CDR3 is 13 amino acids. The CDR3 DNA reads TGTGCCAGCAGCCAGACAGGGGGGGTTGGCTACACCTTC. Its protein product is CASSQTGGVGYTF.

The rearrangement joins TRBV6-5 to TRBJ2-2, with D tentatively TRBD2 (6 bases). With 0 bases removed from V and 7 bases from J, the gap between germline ends came to 12 bases. The CDR3 consists of 15 residues. Germline lookup yields CDR1 MNHEY and CDR2 SVGAGI. The CDR3 protein is CASSYSRAGGGELFF. CDR3 DNA sequence: TGTGCCAGCAGTTACTCTAGAGCGGGTGGCGGGGAGCTGTTTTTT.

The chain recombines TRBV7-8 with TRBJ2-5, with a tentative D call TRBD2 (6 bases). The CDR3 extends over 16 amino acids. Trimming pared 1 base from V and 5 bases from J, leaving 17 bases between. The germline V gene encodes CDR1 SGHVS and CDR2 FQNEAQ. The CDR3 loop reads CASSLVPWGRMETQYF. DNA for the CDR3: TGTGCCAGCAGCTTAGTTCCGTGGGGGAGGATGGAGACCCAGTACTTC.

The chain is built from TRBV12-3 or TRBV12-4 and TRBJ1-3, with a weak D call TRBD1 (6 bases). The CDR3 covers 13 residues. The germline V and J ends were trimmed by 6 bases and 7 bases, with 13 bases remaining between them. The CDR3 spells CASSPPGQNTIYF. CDR3 nucleotide sequence: TGTGCCAGCAGCCCACCCGGACAGAACACCATATATTTT.

The chain employs TRBV25-1 and TRBJ2-1; TRBD2 aligns across 15 bases. The V gene's germline CDR1 is MGHDK and CDR2 SYGVNS. This CDR3 has 16 residues. The J segment lost 6 bases and the V segment lost 4 bases, leaving 4 bases of the junction unmatched. CDR3 sequence: CASSGTSGGARNEQFF. In DNA form, the CDR3 reads TGTGCCAGCAGTGGGACTAGCGGGGGGGCTCGCAATGAGCAGTTCTTC.

This clone was detected a few times. This chain joins TRBV5-6 and TRBJ2-7; 8 bases align to TRBD1. CDR3 length: 13 amino acids. J was trimmed by 6 bases and V by 1 base; bases with no gene match: 3. Germline V gene sequence: CDR1 SGHDT, CDR2 YYEEEE. CDR3 nucleotide sequence: TGTGCCAGCAGCTTGCCAGGGGGCACCGAGCAGTACTTC. Residues: CASSLPGGTEQYF.

The table lists this clone with a count of one. The chain joins TRBV30 to TRBJ1-1; 10 nucleotides align to TRBD1. J lost 5 bases, V lost 5 bases, and 5 bases had no gene match. Germline lookup yields CDR1 GTSNPN and CDR2 SVGIG (reference sequence). This CDR3 has 13 amino acids. CDR3 in amino acids: CAWQPGQGTEAFF. Written as DNA, the CDR3 is TGTGCCTGGCAACCGGGACAGGGGACTGAAGCTTTCTTT.

The CDR3 nucleotides read TGTGCCAGCAGCCGTTCAGGGTTGGAGACCCAGTACTTC. Translating it yields CASSRSGLETQYF. This rearrangement joins TRBV11-3 to TRBJ2-5; TRBD1 is a possible D gene (5 bases). This CDR3 comprises 13 residues. The germline V and J ends were trimmed by 5 bases and 5 bases, with 12 bases remaining between them. Germline V gene sequence: CDR1 SGHNT, CDR2 YENEEA.

This chain uses TRBV5-1 with TRBJ1-1; 7 nucleotides agree with TRBD1. V lost 4 bases, J lost 1 base, and 4 bases stayed unmatched. The CDR3 loop spans 14 amino acids. Germline V gene data show CDR1 as SGHRS and CDR2 as YFSETQ. The CDR3 reads CASSPQGGNTEAFF. In nucleotides, the CDR3 is TGCGCCAGCAGCCCGCAGGGGGGGAACACTGAAGCTTTCTTT.